This TCR beta chain stems from a study of T cell responses to AZD1222 COVID-19 vaccine (dated by TCRdb to the early 2020s). The study in broad terms: A total of 230 to 250 trial participants underwent TCR sequencing, of whom about 200 received two doses of AZD1222 and about 26 received two doses of the MenACWY control vaccine. Enrollment into the trials was organized by age into subgroups of 18-55, 56-69 and 70-plus years, and those subgroups contained about 160, 30 and 59 TCR-sequenced participants, respectively. Study-wide findings and limitations: Conclusions about previously exposed vaccinees are limited because only a handful of AZD1222 recipients were SARS-CoV-2 seropositive at baseline. Most participants were white British and females outnumbered males, and the authors suggested that clonal diversity may have been underestimated. The whole spike protein was spanned by vaccine-associated CD4 TCRs, and dominant responses were seen in regions 160-218 and 743-854. Because no day 14 peak-response samples were available, the repertoires could be characterized only after the peak T cell response. Nearly half of unique spike-specific TCRs reportedly recognized epitopes outside regions mutated in the B.1.351 and B.1.1.7 variants. The 56-69-year group was small, and its depth increase did not reach significance, likely because of low power. Spike-specific TCR breadth and depth rose significantly after two AZD1222 doses compared with day 0 and with MenACWY recipients.

As for this clone: No antigen is known for it. No base-level quality is on record; no much larger clone is a single base apart.

The CDR3 regions of human TCRbeta chains were subjected to immunosequencing. Per the original workflow: TCRs in the repertoires were matched against a reference library of SARS-CoV-2-specific TCRs that had been generated with the MIRA antigen-specificity platform. Breadth was defined as the fraction of unique TCRs that were SARS-CoV-2-associated, and depth was defined as the fraction of total T cells that were SARS-CoV-2-associated. Each spike-specific TCR was assigned to its reactive spike region and to a CD4 or CD8 class using the MIRA data. Log10-transformed breadth and depth values were compared by one-way ANOVA with Sidak's multiple comparisons tests. The source is immuneACCESS, and TCRdb retained only in-frame sequences with V and J called. Part of the clones is not carried over; for the studies checked, unresolved V genes explain less than half of this, and the remainder is unexplained. V and J calls and clone size are those listed in that table; D and trimming were worked out from the DNA. The sample data list about 140,000 clones, and roughly 92% of these were observed just once. The top ten clonotypes cover more than 0.9% of the sample.

According to the study, the label for this sample's time point signals: about 28 days (+/-7) after the second vaccine dose. AZD1222 recipients given second doses at about 4 weeks or at about 12 weeks were pooled, since spike-specific TCR depth and breadth were not found to differ between the two schedules. The vaccinee samples were drawn from two UK trials, COV001 and COV002, one of which was a single-blind randomized controlled phase 2/3 trial testing AZD1222 (ChAdOx1 nCoV-19) in healthy adults. For TCRbeta chain sequencing, PBMC samples from trial participants were taken at day 0 and at day 28 after the second dose. The starting material was peripheral blood, obtained 28 days after the second AZD1222 dose. This TCR came from an adult who received the AZD1222 COVID-19 vaccine.

This receptor carries the CDR3 CASSLEFSTGRLVYGYTF. Read as DNA, the sequence is TGTGCCAGCAGCTTAGAGTTTAGTACGGGACGATTAGTCTATGGCTACACCTTC. Recombination joined TRBV13 with TRBJ1-2; a weak D assignment points to TRBD1 (5 bases agree). The germline V gene (reference sequence) supplies CDR1 PRHDT and CDR2 FYEKMQ. The V and J ends are trimmed by 1 base and 4 bases, leaving 22 bases between them. Spanning cysteine to phenylalanine, the CDR3 consists of 18 amino acids. Only CDR3 DNA is held: 54 bases, read in frame from base 1.